The 23 T cell receptor beta chains listed next were all sequenced from one sample in a study of CD8 T cells in ankylosing spondylitis. MiXCR was run by TCRdb on the 5' RACE reads, yielding one entry per CDR3 protein. The data contain about 160,000 distinct CDR3 sequences, approximately 20% of them singletons. The sequencing sample was made of blood, either unsorted or a sorted T cell fraction (not recorded which). Every receptor here comes from a male donor with ankylosing spondylitis or in good health (not recorded which).

This sequence joins TRBV12-3 or TRBV12-4 and TRBJ2-5, with 7 bases that match TRBD2. The CDR3 sequence is 16 residues long. J gave up 3 bases and V 6 bases, and 13 bases lay outside the gene matches. CDR3 sequence (DNA): TGTGCCAGCAGCCAACTCGGGCTAGCGGTGGAAGAGACCCAGTACTTC. This translates into CASSQLGLAVEETQYF.

V and J are TRBV11-2 and TRBJ2-3, with 8 bases lining up with TRBD1. Unmatched junction bases numbered 8, after V lost 7 bases and J lost 2 bases. Germline values: CDR1 SGHAT, CDR2 FQNNGV. This CDR3 has 15 amino acids. This CDR3 is CASTTGTGYTDTQYF. In DNA, the CDR3 is TGTGCCAGCACGACCGGGACAGGATACACAGATACGCAGTATTTT.

The V gene is TRBV10-1, the J gene TRBJ1-2; TRBD1 might be the D (5 bases). Germline loops: CDR1 WNHNN, CDR2 SYGVQD (reference sequence). The CDR3 has 13 amino acids. V shed 6 bases and J shed 0 bases, with 8 bases lying between them. The CDR3 spells CASRDTANYGYTF. Written as DNA, the CDR3 is TGCGCCAGCAGGGACACTGCTAACTATGGCTACACCTTC.

This clonotype was seen a handful of times. The rearrangement links TRBV29-1 to TRBJ1-1; 7 nucleotides line up with TRBD1. This CDR3 has 13 residues. CDR1 and CDR2 from the germline V gene are SQVTM and ANQGSEA. Trimming removed 6 bases from V and 1 base from J; junction bases left unmatched: 5. CDR3 residues: CSVTGQTNTEAFF. In DNA form, the CDR3 reads TGCAGCGTGACGGGACAGACGAACACTGAAGCTTTCTTT.

This clonotype showed up many times. The chain uses TRBV10-3 and TRBJ2-5; 8 bases are a match to TRBD2. This CDR3 spans 16 amino acids. Trimming removed 0 bases from V and 9 bases from J; junction bases left unmatched: 12. The V gene's germline CDR1 is ENHRY and CDR2 SYGVKD. CDR3 in DNA: TGTGCCATCAGTGAGTCGAATGGCCCGGGACTAGGGGCCCAGTACTTC. Protein product: CAISESNGPGLGAQYF.

The rearrangement links TRBV7-2 to TRBJ2-3; TRBD2 matches 10 bases. V shed 10 bases and J 8 bases; nucleotides not matched to a gene: 18. Germline V gene data show CDR1 as SGHTA and CDR2 as FQGNSA. The CDR3 is made up of 16 amino acids. The CDR3 loop is CAISLEASGRLSTQYF. CDR3 DNA sequence: TGTGCCATCAGTCTCGAGGCTAGCGGGAGACTAAGTACGCAGTATTTT.

This clonotype was detected many times. J is TRBJ2-7 and V is TRBV10-3, with D perhaps TRBD1 (7 bases). V lost 6 bases and J 3 bases, leaving 12 bases between the germline ends. The CDR3 loop spans 13 amino acids. Germline V gene lookup returns CDR1 ENHRY and CDR2 SYGVKD. The CDR3 sequence is CAIRRGQYYEQYF. As DNA, the CDR3 is TGTGCCATCAGGCGGGGACAGTACTACGAGCAGTACTTC.

As regards this clonotype: A read error may explain this, as a much larger clone is one base away. The chain carries TRBV27 and TRBJ1-2; D is ambiguous. The CDR3 runs to 15 residues. The V gene's germline CDR1 is MNHEY and CDR2 SMNVEV (reference sequence). V lost 0 bases and J lost 0, with 8 bases in between. The CDR3 loop is CASSLSIGSNYGYTF. In nucleotides, the CDR3 is TGTGCCAGCAGTTTATCGATCGGCTCTAACTATGGCTACACCTTC.

The chain joins TRBV7-6 to TRBJ2-7; 8 bases agree with TRBD1. Germline CDR1 reads SGHVS; CDR2 reads FNYEAQ. Trimming at V came to 2 bases and at J to 1 base, leaving 7 bases not matched to a gene. The length of the CDR3 is 16 residues. In DNA, the CDR3 is TGTGCCAGCAGCTTAATCCCGGGACAGGAGTCCTACGAGCAGTACTTC. Amino acid sequence: CASSLIPGQESYEQYF.

This clonotype appeared a few times. This rearrangement joins TRBV11-1 to TRBJ2-7, with D hard to call. Germline V gives CDR1 SGHAT, CDR2 FQDESV (reference sequence). Deletions cut 0 bases from V and 2 bases from J, with 8 bases between. The CDR3 covers 14 residues. CDR3 coding DNA: TGTGCCAGCAGCTTAGCGCAACGGGCCTACGAGCAGTACTTC. Its protein is CASSLAQRAYEQYF.

This clonotype was detected ten times or more. The chain uses TRBV29-1 and TRBJ2-5; perhaps TRBD1 as D (5 bases). Trimming stripped 7 bases from V and 5 bases from J, with 14 bases between. The CDR3 extends over 12 amino acids. From germline, CDR1 is SQVTM and CDR2 ANQGSEA. The CDR3 loop is CSGGGMTETQYF. The DNA of the CDR3 is TGCAGCGGGGGCGGAATGACGGAGACCCAGTACTTC.

This clonotype showed up just a few times. This chain connects TRBV12-3 or TRBV12-4 to TRBJ2-7; D call uncertain. The CDR3 runs to 13 residues. Trimming left V 6 bases short and J 5 bases short, with 14 bases between. CDR3 sequence: CASRAGEYDEQYF. In DNA, the CDR3 is TGTGCCAGCAGGGCTGGGGAATACGACGAGCAGTACTTC.

Notes on this clonotype: Sequence at one end of the junction differs from germline and may be a read error. The V call is TRBV7-8, the J call TRBJ1-6; 7 positions agree with TRBD1. The CDR3 runs to 14 residues. Germline CDR1 reads SGHVS; CDR2 reads FQNEAQ. The CDR3: CATSSQGENSPLHF. The CDR3 DNA reads as TGTGCCACCAGCTCCCAGGGGGAGAATTCACCCCTCCACTTT.

This chain links TRBV27 with TRBJ2-1, with a weak D call TRBD1 (6 bases). Deletions cut 3 bases from V and 7 bases from J, with 13 bases between. This CDR3 comprises 14 residues. Per germline, CDR1 MNHEY and CDR2 SMNVEV (reference sequence). CDR3 loop: CASSFWETGNEQFF. CDR3 bases: TGTGCCAGCAGTTTCTGGGAAACAGGGAATGAGCAGTTCTTC.

This clonotype was recorded many times. This chain links TRBV6-5 with TRBJ2-7, with TRBD2 identical over 11 bases. The germline gives CDR1 MNHEY, CDR2 SVGAGI. The junction had 9 bases not matched to a gene; V was cut back by 2 bases and J by 6 bases. The CDR3 sequence is 16 residues long. CDR3 sequence reads: CASSYETSGTFGEQYF. The CDR3 nucleotides are TGTGCCAGCAGTTACGAGACTAGCGGGACCTTCGGCGAGCAGTACTTC.

Comments on this clonotype: This may come from a read error, since a much larger clone is one base off. J is TRBJ2-1 and V is TRBV12-3 or TRBV12-4; D assignment may be TRBD1 or TRBD2 (6 bases each). This CDR3 is 13 amino acids long. CDR3 DNA: TGTGCCAGCAGTAACGGGGGCTACAATGAGCAGCTCTTC. This translates into CASSNGGYNEQLF.

This clonotype was picked up many times. This chain uses TRBV29-1 with TRBJ2-4; D unclear. The V end lost 8 bases, the J end lost 6 bases, and 17 bases lay between the germline ends. This CDR3 has 13 residues. Germline V gene lookup returns CDR1 SQVTM and CDR2 ANQGSEA. CDR3 amino acids: CSITPVTGNIQYF. CDR3 DNA sequence: TGCAGCATCACCCCGGTAACGGGAAACATTCAGTACTTC.

The V gene is TRBV6-5, the J gene TRBJ1-2; 8 bases align to TRBD1. The CDR3 contains 16 residues. V lost 0 bases and J lost 6; bases outside the gene matches: 9. Germline lookup yields CDR1 MNHEY and CDR2 SVGAGI. The CDR3 DNA sequence: TGTGCCAGCAGTTACTCGGGGACAGGCGCTATCAATGGCTACACCTTC. As protein: CASSYSGTGAINGYTF.

This clonotype was found a few times. V gene TRBV2 combines with J gene TRBJ2-1, with 11 bases identical to TRBD2. Germline trimming cut 6 bases from V and 3 bases from J; bases unmatched to any gene: 4. The CDR3 covers 15 residues. The germline gives CDR1 SNHLY, CDR2 FYNNEI. The DNA for the CDR3 is TGTGCCAGCAGGAGGGGACTAGCGGACTACAATGAGCAGTTCTTC. Translating it yields CASRRGLADYNEQFF. The entire variable domain, with the rest obtained from reference TRBV2 and TRBJ2-1, is as follows: EPEVTQTPSHQVTQMGQEVILRCVPISNHLYFYWYRQILGQKVEFLVSFYNNEISEKSEIFDDQFSVERPDGSNFTLKIRSTKLEDSAMYFCASRRGLADYNEQFFGPGTRLTVL.

The chain uses TRBV5-5 and TRBJ1-1; maybe TRBD1 (5 bases). The V gene lost 0 bases and the J gene lost 3 bases, with 12 bases spanning the gap. This CDR3 comprises 15 residues. The germline V gene has CDR1 SGHKS and CDR2 YYEKEE (reference sequence). The CDR3 DNA follows: TGTGCCAGCAGCTTGGACGGGGGGGTGGACACTGAAGCTTTCTTT. Protein: CASSLDGGVDTEAFF. Supplemented by reference TRBV5-5 and TRBJ1-1, the full variable domain reads DAGVTQSPTHLIKTRGQQVTLRCSPISGHKSVSWYQQVLGQGPQFIFQYYEKEERGRGNFPDRFSARQFPNYSSELNVNALLLGDSALYLCASSLDGGVDTEAFFGQGTRLTVV.

Notes on this clonotype: The CDR3 does not end in the conserved phenylalanine or tryptophan, so this is likely a read error. The limits of the CDR3 on the DNA are not certain, so only TCRdb's listed CDR3 is given. This sequence joins TRBV12-3 or TRBV12-4 and TRBJ2-1; the listed D gene, TRBD2, was not tested against the DNA. The CDR3 adds up to 11 amino acids, both ends counted. CDR3 residues: CASSLASGSFY.

This clonotype was seen many times. The chain recombines TRBV25-1 with TRBJ2-7, with 9 bases matching TRBD1. J lost 0 bases, V lost 3 bases, and 9 bases had no gene match. Germline lookup yields CDR1 MGHDK and CDR2 SYGVNS. This CDR3 has 17 amino acids. CDR3 in DNA: TGTGCCAGCAGTGATGCCGGGACAGGGTACCTCTCCTACGAGCAGTACTTC. It encodes CASSDAGTGYLSYEQYF.

On this clonotype itself: Because the CDR3 is missing its conserved closing phenylalanine or tryptophan, this is likely a read error. V and J are TRBV7-2 and TRBJ2-7, with 7 bases aligning to TRBD1. The germline V gene encodes CDR1 SGHTA and CDR2 FQGNSA. This CDR3 has 12 residues. V shed 5 bases and J 3 bases; nucleotides not matched to a gene: 1. The CDR3 reads CASSQGVYEQYL. CDR3 in DNA: TGTGCCAGCAGCCAGGGGGTCTACGAGCAGTACCTC.